Sequencing of this TCR beta chain was carried out in a study of T cells in Graves' hyperthyroidism and ophthalmopathy. Study results and limitations: Progression to ophthalmopathy was predicted a median of 6.5 months early. The blood repertoire included most of the expanded thyroid clonotypes above 0.001. Ophthalmopathy stood apart from stable hyperthyroidism in a 13 V-J model.

The V segment lost 2 bases and the J segment 8 bases; nucleotides outside the gene matches: 9. Germline values: CDR1 SGHVS, CDR2 FQNEAQ. There are 16 residues in the CDR3. This clonotype was observed a few times. Its antigen remains unidentified. Clinical symptoms, serum thyroxine and TRAb, thyroid ultrasound and orbital computed tomography together formed the diagnostic basis. Amplification of TCR beta CDR3 regions was performed using RNA transcripts as template. With the HTBI primer set, the TCR CDR3 went through a first round of RT-PCR. Using its own MiXCR run on the multiplex PCR reads, TCRdb lists one record per CDR3 protein. The sample holds around 270,000 distinct CDR3 sequences, roughly a fifth seen once.

V and J are TRBV7-8 and TRBJ1-3; 10 bases align to TRBD1. The TCR sequence derives from a man aged 45-60 years with Graves' ophthalmopathy. Sequencing was carried out using blood. CDR3 nucleotides: TGTGCCAGCAGCTTAATGGGACGACAGGGGGCAGACACCATATATTTT. This encodes CASSLMGRQGADTIYF.